The 17 T cell receptor beta chains listed next were all sequenced from one sample in a study of technical replicates of blood from several donors. The repertoire was sequenced with immunoSEQ multiplex PCR; TCRdb's copy has only in-frame clones and lacks some. The profile shows under 85,000 clones, around nine tenths of them singletons. Sequenced material: T cells isolated from PBMCs. These receptors all stem from a human donor in good health.

This sequence joins TRBV5-6 and TRBJ2-1; 7 nucleotides match TRBD2. The V segment lost 1 base and the J segment 0 bases; nucleotides outside the gene matches: 7. This CDR3 comprises 17 residues. Germline V CDR1 and CDR2: SGHDT, YYEEEE. The DNA for the CDR3 is TGTGCCAGCAGCTTGACTGGGGCTAGCGGCTCCTACAATGAGCAGTTCTTC. It is translated as CASSLTGASGSYNEQFF. Based on the CDR3 plus reference TRBV5-6 and TRBJ2-1, the full variable domain is DAGVTQSPTHLIKTRGQQVTLRCSPKSGHDTVSWYQQALGQGPQFIFQYYEEEERQRGNFPDRFSGHQFPNYSSELNVNALLLGDSALYLCASSLTGASGSYNEQFFGPGTRLTVL.

The gene calls are TRBV7-3 and TRBJ1-1, with D perhaps matching TRBD1 (5 bases). The CDR3 is 14 amino acids. The V end lost 2 bases, the J end lost 4 bases, and 11 bases lay between the germline ends. CDR1 is SGHTA, CDR2 FQGTGA, per germline. The CDR3 reads CASSLQGSGTEAFF. The CDR3 DNA follows: TGTGCCAGCAGCTTACAGGGTAGTGGCACTGAAGCTTTCTTT.

This chain uses TRBV28 with TRBJ1-3; D ambiguous. CDR1 and CDR2 (germline): MDHEN, SYDVKM. The CDR3 totals 13 residues. Trimming removed 7 bases at V and 0 bases at J, with 7 bases between. The CDR3 sequence: CASTRSSGNTIYF. CDR3 coding DNA: TGTGCCAGCACCCGGAGCTCTGGAAACACCATATATTTT.

V usage is TRBV7-2 and J usage is TRBJ1-1, with 8 bases identical to TRBD1. CDR1 and CDR2 (germline): SGHTA, FQGNSA. The CDR3 totals 14 residues. The J segment lost 8 bases and the V segment lost 5 bases, leaving 10 bases of the junction unmatched. CDR3 nucleotide sequence: TGTGCCAGCAGCGGTGTGGGCAGGGGGCAGGAAGCTTTCTTT. This sequence encodes CASSGVGRGQEAFF. The full variable domain, its missing parts supplied by reference TRBV7-2 and TRBJ1-1, is GAGVSQSPSNKVTEKGKDVELRCDPISGHTALYWYRQSLGQGLEFLIYFQGNSAPDKSGLPSDRFSAERTGGSVSTLTIQRTQQEDSAVYLCASSGVGRGQEAFFGQGTRLTVV.

V usage is TRBV30 and J usage is TRBJ1-2; D ambiguous. Germline-derived CDR1 and CDR2 are GTSNPN and SVGIG (reference sequence). V shed 3 bases and J shed 4 bases, with 9 bases lying between them. The CDR3 is made up of 12 amino acids. The CDR3 DNA sequence: TGTGCCTGGAGGGGTACGGGCTATGGCTACACCTTC. It codes for CAWRGTGYGYTF.

This clone appeared a few times. The chain couples TRBV7-6 to TRBJ2-5, with 9 nucleotides matching TRBD2. V lost 0 bases, J lost 6 bases, and 11 bases stayed unmatched. The CDR3 sequence is 17 residues long. Germline V gives CDR1 SGHVS, CDR2 FNYEAQ. The CDR3 loop reads CASSLALAGEIGKTQYF. The CDR3 DNA is TGTGCCAGCAGCTTAGCTTTAGCGGGAGAGATCGGGAAGACCCAGTACTTC.

The rearrangement uses TRBV4-3 and TRBJ2-7, with 7 nucleotides matching TRBD1. The CDR3 runs 15 residues. Germline CDR1 LGHNA, CDR2 YSLEER. J was trimmed by 1 base and V by 0 bases; bases with no gene match: 3. The CDR3, as DNA: TGCGCCAGCAGCCAAGAAGGGGGCTTTTCCTACGAGCAGTACTTC. It translates to CASSQEGGFSYEQYF.

The sample holds one count of this clone. J is TRBJ2-5 and V is TRBV13; TRBD2 matches 10 bases. The CDR3 has 17 residues. Germline CDR1 PRHDT, CDR2 FYEKMQ (reference sequence). V lost 5 bases, J lost 1 base, and 10 bases stayed unmatched. The CDR3 DNA reads as TGTGCCAGCAGCGGCCGGACTAGCGGTATCCTCCAAGAGACCCAGTACTTC. This sequence encodes CASSGRTSGILQETQYF.

J is TRBJ2-1 and V is TRBV19, with a possible D match to TRBD2 (6 bases). With 6 bases removed from V and 1 base from J, the gap between germline ends came to 16 bases. This CDR3 is 16 amino acids long. Looked up from germline, CDR1 is LNHDA and CDR2 is SQIVND (reference sequence). The CDR3 DNA sequence: TGTGCCAGTAGACCCTCATTTGCGGGATCCTACAATGAGCAGTTCTTC. Its translation is CASRPSFAGSYNEQFF.

This chain connects TRBV19 to TRBJ1-3, with D maybe TRBD1 (6 bases). From germline, CDR1 is LNHDA and CDR2 SQIVND (reference sequence). The CDR3 runs 15 residues. With 2 bases removed from V and 2 bases from J, the gap between germline ends came to 10 bases. CDR3 coding DNA: TGTGCCAGTAGTATATATACAGGGCCTGGAAACACCATATATTTT. This encodes CASSIYTGPGNTIYF.

This clone turned up a few times. This rearrangement joins TRBV7-8 to TRBJ1-1, with D possibly matching TRBD1 (5 bases). Germline CDR1 is SGHVS and CDR2 is FQNEAQ. V lost 0 bases to trimming and J lost 7 bases, with 6 bases between them. The CDR3 covers 12 residues. This CDR3 is CASSLATDEAFF. In nucleotides, the CDR3 is TGTGCCAGCAGCTTAGCGACAGATGAAGCTTTCTTT.

CDR3 amino acids: CASSYSEAYQPQHF. The CDR3 DNA follows: TGTGCCAGCAGTTACTCAGAAGCATATCAGCCCCAGCATTTT. The rearrangement joins TRBV6-5 to TRBJ1-5; D gene unclear. Germline V gene lookup returns CDR1 MNHEY and CDR2 SVGAGI. Trimming cost V 0 bases and J 5 bases, with 8 bases left between them. This CDR3 has 14 residues.

This clone showed up just a few times. J is TRBJ1-2 and V is TRBV13; 7 nucleotides match TRBD1. Germline V gene sequence: CDR1 PRHDT, CDR2 FYEKMQ (reference sequence). The V gene end was trimmed by 4 bases and the J gene end by 5 bases; junction bases not matched to a gene: 4. This CDR3 region has 13 residues. CDR3 amino acids: CASSSGQDYGYTF. The DNA for the CDR3 is TGTGCCAGCAGCTCAGGACAGGATTATGGCTACACCTTC.

The chain employs TRBV15 and TRBJ1-5; 10 bases map to TRBD1. The germline CDR1 and CDR2 sequences are LNHNV and YYDKDF (reference sequence). The CDR3 sequence is 15 residues long. V shed 1 base and J 7 bases; nucleotides not matched to a gene: 4. The CDR3 region is CATSRGRDRGQPQHF. In DNA, the CDR3 is TGTGCCACCAGCAGAGGGCGGGACAGGGGACAGCCCCAGCATTTT.

This chain connects TRBV6-1 to TRBJ1-2, with TRBD1 matching over 10 bases. CDR3 length: 14 residues. V lost 1 base and J lost 8; bases outside the gene matches: 4. Germline V gene lookup returns CDR1 MNHNS and CDR2 SASEGT. CDR3 DNA: TGTGCCAGCAGTGAAGAGGGACAGGGGTACGGCTACACCTTC. It is translated as CASSEEGQGYGYTF.

The rearrangement joins TRBV11-2 to TRBJ1-2, with a possible D match to TRBD1 (6 bases). CDR3 length: 16 amino acids. Germline V CDR1 and CDR2: SGHAT, FQNNGV. The V end was cut by 4 bases, the J end by 0 bases, with 15 bases between. Written as DNA, the CDR3 is TGTGCCAGCAGCTCCGACGACAGGCCAGCTAACTATGGCTACACCTTC. This gives the protein CASSSDDRPANYGYTF. The variable domain in full, with the rest retrieved from reference TRBV11-2 and TRBJ1-2, is EAGVAQSPRYKIIEKRQSVAFWCNPISGHATLYWYQQILGQGPKLLIQFQNNGVVDDSQLPKDRFSAERLKGVDSTLKIQPAKLEDSAVYLCASSSDDRPANYGYTFGSGTRLTVV.

The rearrangement uses TRBV28 and TRBJ1-1, with D unclear. Trimming shortened V by 5 bases and J by 1 base, and 8 bases separated the two germline ends. Germline CDR1 MDHEN, CDR2 SYDVKM. The CDR3 has 13 residues. CDR3 sequence reads: CASSEAGNTEAFF. CDR3 sequence (DNA): TGTGCCAGCAGTGAGGCCGGGAACACTGAAGCTTTCTTT.